This section outlines one TCR beta chain sequence together with its context. Its antigen has not been determined. No quality values exist for individual bases; no much larger clone is one base distant. The intended sense of this specimen's time point label: about four weeks on oral tofacitinib. Taken with the paper, the label for treatment or condition translates to: oral pan-JAK inhibitor, 5-10 mg twice daily. From alopecia areata patients, peripheral blood was collected along with lesional scalp punch biopsies. PBMCs were separated by density centrifugation and stained for CD3, CD4 and CD8, after which CD4+ and CD8+ T cells were sorted on a FACSAria. Inclusive of the bounding cysteine and phenylalanine, the CDR3 is 18 residues long. The entry retains the CDR3 DNA only, 54 bases that are in frame from base 1. Trimming removed 3 bases from V and 1 base from J, leaving 19 bases between the germline ends. As encoded in the germline V gene, CDR1 is SGHVT while CDR2 is SQSDAQ.

The data are from a study of CD8+ T cells in alopecia areata (dated by TCRdb to 2017 to 2018). Context from the whole study: Treated patients were enrolled in an open-label pilot trial of oral tofacitinib, 5 to 10 mg twice daily, for moderate-to-severe alopecia areata. Patients received tofacitinib for 6 to 18 months and were then followed off drug for 6 months to check for delayed response and recurrence. In treated patients, disease severity was measured using the SALT score, which gives the percentage of scalp surface area affected. High-throughput TCRbeta sequencing was used to examine T cell clonal expansion in alopecia areata in both the C3H/HeJ mouse model and human patients. On the human side, TCRbeta sequencing was run on scalp tissue and on sorted CD4+ and CD8+ peripheral blood T cells from healthy controls and from alopecia areata patients with either patchy or totalis/universalis disease. Biopsies were taken from tofacitinib-treated patients at baseline and at 4 and 24 weeks of treatment, and a later scalp biopsy was taken in several of the tofacitinib-treated patients. Scalp clonality was compared among normal scalp (n=4), patchy alopecia areata scalp (n=8), and alopecia totalis/universalis scalp (n=8). The RNA source kit depended on sample type: the PAXgene miRNA kit for fixed scalp, the miRNeasy kit for PBMCs, and the RNeasy kit for mouse skin. Amplification of TCRbeta CDR3 regions was done by immunoSEQ multiplex PCR using 35 Vbeta forward primers and 13 Jbeta reverse primers.

Libraries came from the immunoSEQ multiplex PCR assay. RNA was extracted from all samples and reverse transcribed into cDNA as template for TCR sequencing. SuperScript III was used for first-strand cDNA synthesis, primed with a 2:1 mix of oligo-dT and random hexamers. A synthetic immune receptor repertoire was used to gauge amplification bias, and whatever bias remained was removed computationally. On the authors' methods: Raw reads were preprocessed to remove errors, and CDR3 was defined by IMGT conventions from the conserved cysteine to phenylalanine. Clonality was computed as 1 minus the Shannon entropy, with the entropy normalized by log2 of the number of productive unique TCRs. Whether scalp clones were CD4 or CD8 was inferred by matching scalp TCRbeta sequences against CD4 and CD8 repertoires sorted from blood. As stored in TCRdb, this immuneACCESS dataset retains in-frame rearrangements with V and J assigned. A fraction of the clones does not appear; measured against another copy, unresolved V genes explain less than half of the discrepancy, and the remainder lacks a known reason. V and J calls and clone size are given by that table; D and trimming were obtained from the DNA. The sample has about 220,000 clones on record, 50% to 70% of them singletons. 1.6% of the sample is in the top ten clones.

Overall results and qualifications from the work: The treated cohort was small, with a single nonresponder, so links between baseline CD8+ expansion and response need larger studies. Compared with normal scalp, lesional scalp had higher clonality and more expanded CD8+ clones, particularly in alopecia totalis/universalis, a pattern that suggests antigenic drive. Scalp TCR repertoire analysis is complicated because resident alphabeta T cells in normal human skin are also sequenced, whereas mouse skin is dominated by gammadelta T cells. Shared TCR sequences between patients were less evident than in mice, which may be partly attributable to HLA diversity in the patient population. With tofacitinib, both scalp clonality and the number of expanded CD8+ clones among the top 100 scalp clones went down significantly. During tofacitinib treatment, many expanded lesional clones stuck around in both scalp and blood, and this persistence may partly explain why relapse happens after treatment is stopped.

The TCR originated in a human donor with alopecia areata. The chain links TRBV7-4 with TRBJ1-5; the D gene is perhaps TRBD1, from 6 matching bases. The material sequenced was CD4+ T cells sorted from blood, taken at week 4, from a patient treated with tofacitinib. The CDR3 reads CASSLRPGQMGSNQPQHF. The nucleotide sequence is TGTGCCAGCAGCTTGAGGCCCGGACAGATGGGCAGCAATCAGCCCCAGCATTTT. Joined to the reference TRBV7-4 and TRBJ1-5 proteins, this CDR3 gives the full variable domain: GAGVSQSPRYKVAKRGRDVALRCDSISGHVTLYWYRQTLGQGSEVLTYSQSDAQRDKSGRPSGRFSAERPERSVSTLKIQRTEQGDSAVYLCASSLRPGQMGSNQPQHFGDGTRLSIL.